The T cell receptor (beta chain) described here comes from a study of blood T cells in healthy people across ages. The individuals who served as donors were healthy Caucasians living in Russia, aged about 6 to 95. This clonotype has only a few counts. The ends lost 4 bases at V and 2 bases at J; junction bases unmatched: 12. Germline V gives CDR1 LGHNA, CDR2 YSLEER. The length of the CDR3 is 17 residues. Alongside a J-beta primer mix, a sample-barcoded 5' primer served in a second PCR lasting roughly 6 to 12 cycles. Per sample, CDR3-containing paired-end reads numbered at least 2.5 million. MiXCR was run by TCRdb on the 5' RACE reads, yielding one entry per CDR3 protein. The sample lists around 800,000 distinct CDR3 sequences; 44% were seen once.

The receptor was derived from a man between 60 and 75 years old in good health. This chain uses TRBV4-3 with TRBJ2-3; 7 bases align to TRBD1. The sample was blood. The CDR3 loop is CASSRGTASTNTDTQYF. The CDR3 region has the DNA TGCGCCAGCAGCCGGGGGACAGCCTCAACCAACACAGATACGCAGTATTTT.